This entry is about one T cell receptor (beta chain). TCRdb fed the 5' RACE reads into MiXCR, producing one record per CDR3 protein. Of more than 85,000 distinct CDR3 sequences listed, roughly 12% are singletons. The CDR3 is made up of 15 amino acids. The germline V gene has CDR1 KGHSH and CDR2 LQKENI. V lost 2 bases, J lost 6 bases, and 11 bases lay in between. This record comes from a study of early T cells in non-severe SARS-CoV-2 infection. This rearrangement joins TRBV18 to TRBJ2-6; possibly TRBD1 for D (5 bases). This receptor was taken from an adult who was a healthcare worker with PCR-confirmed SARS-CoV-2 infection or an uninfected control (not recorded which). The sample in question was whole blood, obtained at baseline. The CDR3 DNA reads TGTGCCAGCTCACCAACGGTCGGACAGGCCAACGTCCTGACTTTC. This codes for CASSPTVGQANVLTF.